Each of the 12 T cell receptor beta chains below was sequenced from the same sample in a study of blood T cell repertoires in COVID-19. Sequenced by immunoSEQ multiplex PCR; TCRdb stores in-frame clones only, minus some. The sample records approximately 240,000 clones, about 90% being singletons. The source material was peripheral blood. The source is a man in his thirties or forties with COVID-19, enrolled during active disease.

The J gene is TRBJ2-2, the V gene TRBV10-3; 13 bases are a match to TRBD2. V lost 4 bases and J lost 2; bases outside the gene matches: 1. Per the germline V gene, CDR1 is ENHRY and CDR2 is SYGVKD. CDR3 length: 16 residues. This CDR3 reads CAISGLAGGNTGELFF. The CDR3 DNA sequence: TGTGCCATCAGTGGACTAGCGGGGGGTAACACCGGGGAGCTGTTTTTT.

This chain links TRBV30 with TRBJ1-5; D remains ambiguous. The CDR3 sequence is 15 residues long. CDR1 is GTSNPN and CDR2 is SVGIG in the germline V gene (reference sequence). The germline V and J ends were trimmed by 0 bases and 4 bases, with 13 bases remaining between them. In DNA, the CDR3 is TGTGCCTGGAGTGTTGATCACAGCACTAATCAGCCCCAGCATTTT. Translating gives CAWSVDHSTNQPQHF.

The chain joins TRBV5-6 to TRBJ2-2, with 10 bases fitting TRBD1. Trimming cost V 4 bases and J 4 bases; bases outside gene matches: 7. Germline V lookup: CDR1 SGHDT, CDR2 YYEEEE. This CDR3 has 16 amino acids. The CDR3 spells CASSGDRGRSTGELFF. CDR3 DNA: TGTGCCAGCAGCGGCGACAGGGGGCGCAGCACCGGGGAGCTGTTTTTT.

The chain is built from TRBV30 and TRBJ1-1; TRBD1 matches 7 bases. Germline V gene sequence: CDR1 GTSNPN, CDR2 SVGIG (reference sequence). V gave up 0 bases and J gave up 8 bases; unmatched junction bases: 6. The CDR3 has 13 amino acids. The CDR3 DNA is TGTGCCTGGAGTGTAACCAGGACAGGAGAAGCTTTCTTT. It specifies CAWSVTRTGEAFF. Using reference TRBV30 and TRBJ1-1 for the parts outside the CDR3, the full variable domain is SQTIHQWPATLVQPVGSPLSLECTVEGTSNPNLYWYRQAAGRGLQLLFYSVGIGQISSEVPQNLSASRPQDRQFILSSKKLLLSDSGFYLCAWSVTRTGEAFFGQGTRLTVV.

This chain uses TRBV5-4 with TRBJ1-2; D is unclear. This CDR3 is built from 13 residues. Germline V lookup: CDR1 SGHNT, CDR2 YYREEE (reference sequence). V lost 0 bases, J lost 4 bases, and 7 bases lay in between. The CDR3 reads CASSLELSYGYTF. The CDR3 region has the DNA TGTGCCAGCAGCTTGGAATTATCCTATGGCTACACCTTC.

The rearrangement uses TRBV5-1 and TRBJ2-5; 11 nucleotides align to TRBD2. Trimming took 3 bases from V and 2 from J; bases not matched to a gene: 6. Germline CDR1 is SGHRS and CDR2 is YFSETQ. CDR3 length: 16 amino acids. CDR3 residues: CASSSDSGGAQETQYF. Here the CDR3 DNA reads TGCGCCAGCAGCTCCGATAGCGGGGGGGCGCAAGAGACCCAGTACTTC.

The chain uses TRBV29-1 and TRBJ1-2, with D tentatively TRBD1 (6 bases). Germline V gene sequence: CDR1 SQVTM, CDR2 ANQGSEA. V lost 0 bases and J lost 4, with 12 bases in between. The CDR3 length is 14 residues. The CDR3 sequence is CSVEETGRSYGYTF. CDR3 nucleotide sequence: TGCAGCGTTGAAGAGACAGGACGGTCCTATGGCTACACCTTC.

V and J are TRBV7-3 and TRBJ1-1; D remains ambiguous. This CDR3 comprises 14 residues. Trimming left V 5 bases short and J 3 bases short, with 13 bases between. Germline lookup yields CDR1 SGHTA and CDR2 FQGTGA. The CDR3 spells CASSPSSVDTEAFF. DNA of the CDR3: TGTGCCAGCAGCCCCAGTTCAGTGGACACTGAAGCTTTCTTT.

This clone was picked up one time. The V call is TRBV6-5, the J call TRBJ2-1; perhaps TRBD1 as D (5 bases). The germline V gene has CDR1 MNHEY and CDR2 SVGAGI. With 7 bases removed from V and 5 bases from J, the gap between germline ends came to 6 bases. This CDR3 is built from 11 residues. This CDR3 reads CASTGNNEQFF. CDR3 DNA: TGTGCCAGCACAGGGAACAATGAGCAGTTCTTC.

CDR3 in amino acids: CASSDPRGAGQPQHF. For the CDR3, the DNA is TGTGCCAGCAGTGACCCCCGGGGGGCAGGGCAGCCCCAGCATTTT. The chain is built from TRBV6-4 and TRBJ1-5; tentatively, D is TRBD1 (6 bases). Germline V gives CDR1 MRHNA, CDR2 SNTAGT. Deletions cut 2 bases from V and 7 bases from J, with 15 bases between. The CDR3 sequence is 15 residues long.

V and J are TRBV3-1 (or the pseudogene TRBV3-2) and TRBJ1-3; D uncertain. V was cut by 1 base and J by 1 base, with 11 bases left in between. The CDR3 runs to 16 residues. Germline CDR1 reads LGHDT; CDR2 reads YNNKEL (reference sequence). CDR3 residues: CASSQGSRVSGNTIYF. CDR3 bases: TGTGCCAGCAGCCAAGGTAGTCGGGTATCTGGAAACACCATATATTTT.

This clone was counted between two and nine times. The gene calls are TRBV7-6 and TRBJ2-7; D possibly corresponds to TRBD2 (6 bases). This CDR3 contains 15 residues. V was cut by 5 bases and J by 2 bases, with 16 bases left in between. In germline, CDR1 is SGHVS, CDR2 FNYEAQ. The CDR3 nucleotides are TGTGCCAGCAGCCCCCGGGACGCGGGGACCTACGAGCAGTACTTC. Translating gives CASSPRDAGTYEQYF.